This entry lists 19 T cell receptor beta chains sequenced from one sample in a study of response to subunit inactivated influenza vaccine. TCRdb re-called the RT-PCR reads with MiXCR, one entry per CDR3 protein. The data contain more than 450,000 distinct CDR3 sequences, about 8% of them singletons. The sequenced sample was PBMCs from blood, obtained roughly 24 months after vaccination. Source of these receptors: a man aged 50 to 75 who received an inactivated influenza vaccine.

V gene TRBV29-1 combines with J gene TRBJ2-3; no definite D call. The CDR3 length is 15 residues. Germline assignment: CDR1 SQVTM and CDR2 ANQGSEA. V was clipped by 4 bases and J by 2 bases, with 16 bases between them. The CDR3 DNA follows: TGCAGCGTTGCGCTCGGACCTACTTCCACAGATACGCAGTATTTT. It is translated as CSVALGPTSTDTQYF.

This clonotype was counted a few times. CDR3 residues: CASSYAFGTPYNEQFF. The CDR3 DNA reads as TGTGCCAGCAGCTACGCGTTTGGTACCCCCTACAATGAGCAGTTCTTC. V gene TRBV6-2 or TRBV6-3 combines with J gene TRBJ2-1; D uncertain. The CDR3 runs 16 residues. Between the trimmed V and J ends, which lost 6 bases and 2 bases, there was a span of 17 bases. In germline, CDR1 is MNHEY, CDR2 SVGEGT.

V and J are TRBV11-1 and TRBJ2-3, with 10 nucleotides matching TRBD2. The CDR3 loop spans 19 amino acids. The V gene's germline CDR1 is SGHAT and CDR2 FQDESV (reference sequence). J gave up 6 bases and V 6 bases, and 21 bases lay outside the gene matches. Here the CDR3 reads CASRPGLAGEGGKLDTQYF. For the CDR3, the DNA is TGTGCCAGCAGGCCGGGGCTAGCGGGAGAGGGGGGCAAATTGGATACGCAGTATTTT.

This chain joins TRBV3-1 and TRBJ1-5; 7 bases fit TRBD1. Losses at the gene ends were 4 bases for V and 0 bases for J; bases not matched to a gene: 12. CDR1 is LGHDT, CDR2 YNNKEL, per germline (reference sequence). This CDR3 contains 18 residues. As DNA, the CDR3 is TGTGCCAGCAGCCCGGGCGGGGACAGACTTTATAGCAATCAGCCCCAGCATTTT. It specifies CASSPGGDRLYSNQPQHF.

The chain couples TRBV20-1 to TRBJ2-1; D is unresolved. With 7 bases removed from V and 2 bases from J, the gap between germline ends came to 12 bases. Germline loops: CDR1 DFQATT, CDR2 SNEGSKA (reference sequence). The CDR3 runs to 13 residues. The CDR3 here is CSGVPTTYNEQFF. CDR3 nucleotide sequence: TGCAGTGGGGTCCCAACCACCTACAATGAGCAGTTCTTC.

This clonotype has a handful of counts. The rearrangement uses TRBV14 and TRBJ2-2; no clear D gene. The CDR3 totals 17 residues. Germline V lookup: CDR1 SGHDN, CDR2 FVKESK. Trimming removed 0 bases from V and 4 bases from J, with 15 bases in between. CDR3 bases: TGTGCCAGCAGCCAAGATGTTATAACGTCGGGCACCGGGGAGCTGTTTTTT. Protein product: CASSQDVITSGTGELFF. Supplemented by reference TRBV14 and TRBJ2-2, the full variable domain reads EAGVTQFPSHSVIEKGQTVTLRCDPISGHDNLYWYRRVMGKEIKFLLHFVKESKQDESGMPNNRFLAERTGGTYSTLKVQPAELEDSGVYFCASSQDVITSGTGELFFGEGSRLTVL.

The CDR3 coding sequence is TGCAGTGCTATCGATCGACAGGAGGCGGGCTACACCTTC. It specifies CSAIDRQEAGYTF. This chain uses TRBV20-1 with TRBJ1-2; D possibly corresponds to TRBD1 (6 bases). Germline assignment: CDR1 DFQATT and CDR2 SNEGSKA (reference sequence). Trimming took 4 bases from V and 8 from J, leaving 17 bases between them. The CDR3 is made up of 13 amino acids.

The chain uses TRBV5-1 and TRBJ2-1; D might be TRBD1 (5 bases). CDR1 is SGHRS, CDR2 YFSETQ, per germline. The CDR3 runs to 14 residues. V was shortened by 0 bases and J by 4 bases, with 8 bases between the two germline ends. This CDR3 reads CASSLVDTYNEQFF. The CDR3 DNA follows: TGCGCCAGCAGCTTGGTGGACACATACAATGAGCAGTTCTTC.

This clonotype was counted between two and nine times. The rearrangement links TRBV5-1 to TRBJ2-2, with D maybe TRBD1 (6 bases). The V end lost 4 bases, the J end lost 6 bases, and 13 bases lay between the germline ends. The CDR3 runs 14 residues. Germline loops: CDR1 SGHRS, CDR2 YFSETQ. This CDR3 is CASSVGQYPGELFF. For the CDR3, the DNA is TGCGCCAGCAGCGTCGGACAGTATCCCGGGGAGCTGTTTTTT.

This clonotype was found a few times. The chain links TRBV5-1 to TRBJ1-1, with D possibly TRBD1 on 5 matching bases. CDR1 SGHRS and CDR2 YFSETQ come from the germline V gene. This CDR3 has 15 amino acids. Trimming pared 1 base from V and 0 bases from J, leaving 10 bases between. DNA of the CDR3: TGCGCCAGCAGCTTGTCCCAGGGAATGAACACTGAAGCTTTCTTT. It yields the protein CASSLSQGMNTEAFF.

This clonotype was recorded at least ten times. This CDR3 is CASSWRGNANTEAFF. In DNA form, the CDR3 reads TGCGCCAGCAGCTGGCGGGGCAACGCGAACACTGAAGCTTTCTTT. The rearrangement uses TRBV5-1 and TRBJ1-1; D may be TRBD1 (5 bases). Per the germline V gene, CDR1 is SGHRS and CDR2 is YFSETQ. V lost 3 bases and J 1 base, leaving 13 bases between the germline ends. The CDR3 runs 15 residues. Looking up the rest from reference TRBV5-1 and TRBJ1-1 gives the full variable domain: KAGVTQTPRYLIKTRGQQVTLSCSPISGHRSVSWYQQTPGQGLQFLFEYFSETQRNKGNFPGRFSGRQFSNSRSEMNVSTLELGDSALYLCASSWRGNANTEAFFGQGTRLTVV.

This clonotype showed up just a few times. The CDR3 sequence: CASSQEDGRSSYNEQFF. The CDR3 DNA reads TGTGCCAGCAGCCAAGAGGACGGACGGAGCTCCTACAATGAGCAGTTCTTC. The chain recombines TRBV14 with TRBJ2-1; D is unresolved. The CDR3 runs 17 residues. CDR1 SGHDN and CDR2 FVKESK come from the germline V gene. With 0 bases removed from V and 0 bases from J, the gap between germline ends came to 12 bases.

Only a few counts were recorded for this clonotype. The conserved closing phenylalanine or tryptophan is absent in this CDR3, likely reflecting a read error. The DNA is left out, because the CDR3 cannot be placed on it with certainty; the CDR3 is given as TCRdb lists it. This chain connects TRBV7-2 to TRBJ2-4; the table's TRBD1 call for D was not verified on the DNA. In germline, CDR1 is SGHTA, CDR2 FQGNSA. Counting both end residues, the CDR3 totals 14 amino acids. This CDR3 reads CASSLGTETGGIRI.

Comment on this clonotype: Since no conserved phenylalanine or tryptophan closes the CDR3, a read error is the likely cause. The gene calls are TRBV29-1 and TRBJ1-2; 8 bases are shared with TRBD1. The CDR3 spans 14 residues. Germline V gene lookup returns CDR1 SQVTM and CDR2 ANQGSEA. J gave up 4 bases and V 0 bases, and 4 bases lay outside the gene matches. The CDR3 reads CSVEDQDRAYGYTL. As DNA, the CDR3 is TGCAGCGTTGAAGATCAGGACAGGGCCTATGGCTACACCTTA.

V and J are TRBV29-1 and TRBJ2-5; 9 nucleotides line up with TRBD1. The CDR3 length is 15 residues. CDR1 is SQVTM, CDR2 ANQGSEA, per germline. Trimming took 4 bases from V and 1 from J; bases not matched to a gene: 7. The chain's CDR3 is CSVGSGTGRQETQYF. CDR3 nucleotides: TGCAGCGTTGGGAGCGGGACAGGGCGCCAAGAGACCCAGTACTTC.

V and J are TRBV7-8 and TRBJ2-1; tentative D call: TRBD2 (6 bases). The germline V gene has CDR1 SGHVS and CDR2 FQNEAQ. Trimming took off 8 bases at V and 3 bases at J, with 14 bases between the two ends. This CDR3 spans 14 amino acids. CDR3 region: CASSRSGVYNEQFF. In DNA, the CDR3 is TGTGCCAGCTCTAGGTCGGGGGTCTACAATGAGCAGTTCTTC.

This clonotype has just a few counts. This chain links TRBV12-3 or TRBV12-4 with TRBJ1-3, with 7 positions matching TRBD1. The length of the CDR3 is 15 residues. The ends lost 4 bases at V and 2 bases at J; junction bases unmatched: 5. The CDR3 loop is CASSSPGTAGNTIYF. The CDR3 region has the DNA TGTGCCAGCAGTTCCCCAGGGACAGCTGGAAACACCATATATTTT.

With respect to this clonotype: It may be a read error: a sequence one base away is much more abundant. The chain combines TRBV4-3 with TRBJ2-7, with 12 bases identical to TRBD2. Germline V gives CDR1 LGHNA, CDR2 YSLEER. Trimming took 1 base from V and 4 from J; bases not matched to a gene: 2. CDR3 size: 15 residues. The CDR3 region is CASSQGTSGIYEQYF. The CDR3, as DNA: TGCGCCAGCAGCCAAGGGACTAGCGGGATTTACGAGCAGTACTTC.

This clonotype showed up just a few times. The genes are TRBV12-3 or TRBV12-4 and TRBJ2-2, with 11 positions matching TRBD2. With V trimmed by 4 bases and J by 6 bases, 7 bases remained unmatched. The CDR3 contains 16 residues. In DNA, the CDR3 is TGTGCCAGCAGTTCTCTAGCGGGAGGCCGACCCGGGGAGCTGTTTTTT. This codes for CASSSLAGGRPGELFF.